Listed below are T cell receptor beta chains from one sample, sequenced in a study of blood T cell repertoires in COVID-19. Here immunoSEQ multiplex PCR was the method, and the copy in TCRdb shows in-frame clones only, minus some. In the table there are 35,000 to 55,000 clones, roughly nine tenths of which are singletons. Sequenced input: peripheral blood. The receptors originated from a man in his 70s with active COVID-19. Each CDR3 is given without its conserved first and last residue.

j_gene: TRBJ2-2; v_gene: TRBV4-3; CDR3aa: ASSQRVEGAGELF
j_gene: TRBJ2-7; v_gene: TRBV5-1; CDR3aa: ASSPDSRGQY
j_gene: TRBJ2-2; v_gene: TRBV2; CDR3aa: ASRQGTGTGELF
j_gene: TRBJ1-4; v_gene: TRBV5-1; CDR3aa: ASSPGTGGRGGEKLF
j_gene: TRBJ1-2; v_gene: TRBV4-1; CDR3aa: ASSQDASNYGYT
j_gene: TRBJ1-4; v_gene: TRBV25-1; CDR3aa: ATSPGGGEKLF
j_gene: TRBJ2-5; v_gene: TRBV4-1; CDR3aa: ASSDYASGGQETQY
j_gene: TRBJ2-1; v_gene: TRBV19; CDR3aa: ASRAGQGLYNEQF
j_gene: TRBJ2-3; v_gene: TRBV7-2; CDR3aa: ASSLQSGGSDTQY
j_gene: TRBJ2-2; v_gene: TRBV10-3; CDR3aa: AISESWGGTAGELF
j_gene: TRBJ1-1; v_gene: TRBV7-2; CDR3aa: ASSSRGGETEAF
j_gene: TRBJ2-3; v_gene: TRBV29-1; CDR3aa: SVASGPTDTQY
j_gene: TRBJ1-1; v_gene: TRBV19; CDR3aa: ASSIGQGNTEAF
j_gene: TRBJ1-2; v_gene: TRBV7-2; CDR3aa: ASSTPDRGRYGYT
j_gene: TRBJ2-1; v_gene: TRBV7-3; CDR3aa: ASSPTGGNEQF
j_gene: TRBJ1-5; v_gene: TRBV7-8; CDR3aa: ASSLVGGLGNQPQH
j_gene: TRBJ1-3; v_gene: TRBV19; CDR3aa: ASSPSGVSGNTIY
j_gene: TRBJ1-2; v_gene: TRBV18; CDR3aa: ASSPVPRDRGNYGYT
j_gene: TRBJ2-2; v_gene: TRBV6-6; CDR3aa: ASSLPRRGPDTGELF
j_gene: TRBJ2-1; v_gene: TRBV18; CDR3aa: ASSPRARGSYNEQF
j_gene: TRBJ1-2; v_gene: TRBV6-2/TRBV6-3; CDR3aa: ASSNQYRDGYT
j_gene: TRBJ1-2; v_gene: TRBV7-2; CDR3aa: ASSLGQGSNYGYT
j_gene: TRBJ1-4; v_gene: TRBV19; CDR3aa: ASSIRQGATNEKLF
j_gene: TRBJ1-6; v_gene: TRBV21-1; CDR3aa: ASSKGTTGGSLH
j_gene: TRBJ1-5; v_gene: TRBV10-3; CDR3aa: AISESYRSPQH
j_gene: TRBJ2-1; v_gene: TRBV3-1/TRBV3-2; CDR3aa: ASSQGIQDEQF
j_gene: TRBJ2-7; v_gene: TRBV2; CDR3aa: ASSEVRLGGEQY